Described below is a single T cell receptor beta chain sequence and its context. The CDR3 is 14 amino acids. Germline V gene data show CDR1 as MNHEY and CDR2 as SMNVEV (reference sequence). V dropped 5 bases and J dropped 5 bases, with 16 bases sitting between them. PCR primers comprised 60 Vbeta and 13 Jbeta primers. Measured with immunoSEQ multiplex PCR; TCRdb has only the in-frame clones, and not every one. The table records 150,000 to 200,000 clones, about 84% of them present only once. The sample belongs to a study of cytomegalovirus exposure and HLA in healthy donors. Sequenced input: PBMCs. V and J are TRBV27 and TRBJ2-7, with D maybe TRBD1 (6 bases). The clonotype originates from a man aged 50-59 years in good health and CMV-seropositive. This chain's CDR3 is CASSLKADSHEQYF. CDR3 sequence (DNA): TGTGCCAGCAGTCTAAAGGCGGACAGTCACGAGCAGTACTTC.